The clone carrying this T cell receptor beta chain came up once. Its antigen is as yet unknown. This CDR3 has 13 residues. The V gene's germline CDR1 is MNHNS and CDR2 SASEGT. V was clipped by 0 bases and J by 8 bases, with 9 bases between them. The entry originates in a study of T cell responses to AZD1222 COVID-19 vaccine. Study background: Second doses that came at about 4 or about 12 weeks were put together.

Here immunoSEQ multiplex PCR was the method, and the copy in TCRdb shows in-frame clones only, minus some. The sample has about 140,000 clones, roughly nine tenths seen once. Study-wide points: Repertoire collection took place solely once the T cell response had peaked. With two AZD1222 doses given, Spike-specific TCR breadth and depth both rose. Donor demographics were predominantly white British with a female majority; clonal diversity may be underestimated.

The starting material was peripheral blood, obtained on day 0 of AZD1222 vaccination. The chain joins TRBV6-1 to TRBJ2-3; D is ambiguous. This TCR was recovered from an adult in good health. DNA for the CDR3: TGTGCCAGCAGTGAAGCTGCTAAGGGTACGCAGTATTTT. This encodes CASSEAAKGTQYF.